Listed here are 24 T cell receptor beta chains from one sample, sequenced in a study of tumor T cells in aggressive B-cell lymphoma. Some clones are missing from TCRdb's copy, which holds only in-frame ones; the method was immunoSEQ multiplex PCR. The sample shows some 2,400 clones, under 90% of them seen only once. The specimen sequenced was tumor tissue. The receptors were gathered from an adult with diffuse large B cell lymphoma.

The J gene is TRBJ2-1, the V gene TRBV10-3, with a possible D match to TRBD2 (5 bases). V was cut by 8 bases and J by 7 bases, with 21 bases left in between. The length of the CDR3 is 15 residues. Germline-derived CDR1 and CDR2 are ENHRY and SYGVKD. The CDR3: CAISPVSGEGNEQFF. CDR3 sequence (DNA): TGTGCCATCTCCCCCGTCAGCGGAGAGGGAAATGAGCAGTTCTTC.

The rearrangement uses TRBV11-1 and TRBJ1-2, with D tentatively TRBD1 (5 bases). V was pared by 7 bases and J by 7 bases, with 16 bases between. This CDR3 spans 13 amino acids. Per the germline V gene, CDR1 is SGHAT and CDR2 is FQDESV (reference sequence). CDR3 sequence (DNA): TGTGCCAGCACCCGTGGGCAGGGAGGTGGCTACACCTTC. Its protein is CASTRGQGGGYTF.

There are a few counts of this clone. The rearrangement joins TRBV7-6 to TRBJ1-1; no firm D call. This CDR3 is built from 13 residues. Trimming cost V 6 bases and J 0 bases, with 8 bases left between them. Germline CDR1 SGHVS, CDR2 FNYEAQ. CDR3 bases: TGTGCCAGCAGGGCCCAGATGAACACTGAAGCTTTCTTT. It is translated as CASRAQMNTEAFF.

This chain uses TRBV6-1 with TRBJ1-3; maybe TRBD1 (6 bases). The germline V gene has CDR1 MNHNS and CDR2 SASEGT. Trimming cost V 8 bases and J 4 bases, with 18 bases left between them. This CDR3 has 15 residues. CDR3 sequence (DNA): TGTGCCAGCGGCCTCCGCGGGGGCTTCGGAAACACCATATATTTT. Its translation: CASGLRGGFGNTIYF.

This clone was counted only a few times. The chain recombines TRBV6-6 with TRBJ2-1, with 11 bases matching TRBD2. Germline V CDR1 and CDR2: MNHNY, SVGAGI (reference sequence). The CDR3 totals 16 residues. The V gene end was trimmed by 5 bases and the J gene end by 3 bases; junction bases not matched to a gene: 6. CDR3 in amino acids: CASSPLLAGGYNEQFF. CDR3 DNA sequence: TGTGCCAGCAGTCCGCTGCTAGCGGGAGGCTACAATGAGCAGTTCTTC.

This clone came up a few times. For the CDR3, the DNA is TGTGCCAGCAGTTTGGGACTAGCGGGCGTGAAGACCCAGTACTTC. It is translated as CASSLGLAGVKTQYF. The rearrangement links TRBV28 to TRBJ2-5; 12 bases are shared with TRBD2. This CDR3 has 15 residues. CDR1 is MDHEN and CDR2 is SYDVKM in the germline V gene. Trimming cost V 3 bases and J 6 bases; bases outside gene matches: 5.

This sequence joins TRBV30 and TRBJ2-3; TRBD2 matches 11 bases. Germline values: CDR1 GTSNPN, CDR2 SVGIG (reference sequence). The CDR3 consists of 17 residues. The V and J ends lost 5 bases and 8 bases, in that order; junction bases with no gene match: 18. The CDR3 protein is CAWGLGTSGAGGRTQYF. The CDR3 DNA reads TGTGCCTGGGGACTAGGGACTAGCGGAGCGGGGGGCCGTACGCAGTATTTT.

CDR3 sequence (DNA): TGCGCCAGCAGCCGGTGGACAGGTTCTAGCACAGATACGCAGTATTTT. Translated, it gives CASSRWTGSSTDTQYF. V and J are TRBV5-1 and TRBJ2-3; 7 bases line up with TRBD1. V gave up 4 bases and J gave up 0 bases; unmatched junction bases: 8. The length of the CDR3 is 16 residues. CDR1 SGHRS and CDR2 YFSETQ come from the germline V gene.

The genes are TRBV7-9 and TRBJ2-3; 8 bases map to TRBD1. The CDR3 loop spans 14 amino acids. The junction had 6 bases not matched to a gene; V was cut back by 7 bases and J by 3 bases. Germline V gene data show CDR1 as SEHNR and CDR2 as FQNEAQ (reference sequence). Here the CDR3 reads CASINRGKTDTQYF. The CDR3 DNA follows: TGTGCCAGCATTAACAGGGGGAAGACAGATACGCAGTATTTT.

CDR3 loop: CASSEALGTSWYEQYF. For the CDR3, the DNA is TGTGCCAGCAGTGAAGCGCTGGGGACTAGCTGGTACGAGCAGTACTTC. The V gene is TRBV2, the J gene TRBJ2-7, with 9 bases matching TRBD2. Germline CDR1 SNHLY, CDR2 FYNNEI. The CDR3 is made up of 16 amino acids. V gave up 0 bases and J gave up 4 bases; unmatched junction bases: 7.

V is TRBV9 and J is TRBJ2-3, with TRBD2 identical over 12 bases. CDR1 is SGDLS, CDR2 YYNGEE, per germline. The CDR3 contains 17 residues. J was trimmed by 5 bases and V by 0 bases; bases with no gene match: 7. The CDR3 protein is CASSVAPSGREEDTQYF. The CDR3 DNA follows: TGTGCCAGCAGCGTAGCTCCTAGCGGGAGGGAGGAAGATACGCAGTATTTT.

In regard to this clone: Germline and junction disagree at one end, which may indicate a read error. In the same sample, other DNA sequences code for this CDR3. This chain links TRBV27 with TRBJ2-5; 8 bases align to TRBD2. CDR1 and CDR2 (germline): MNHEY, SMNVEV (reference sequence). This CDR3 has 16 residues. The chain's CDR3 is CASSPGEREYQETQYF. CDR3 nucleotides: TGCGCCAGCAGTCCCGGTGAGCGGGAGTACCAAGAGACCCAGTACTTC.

The CDR3 DNA follows: TGTGCCAGCAGACTACAGGGGTTGGGCACCGGGGAGCTGTTTTTT. Translation gives CASRLQGLGTGELFF. The gene calls are TRBV27 and TRBJ2-2; 7 bases agree with TRBD1. V lost 6 bases, J lost 4 bases, and 8 bases stayed unmatched. The CDR3 consists of 15 residues. The germline gives CDR1 MNHEY, CDR2 SMNVEV (reference sequence).

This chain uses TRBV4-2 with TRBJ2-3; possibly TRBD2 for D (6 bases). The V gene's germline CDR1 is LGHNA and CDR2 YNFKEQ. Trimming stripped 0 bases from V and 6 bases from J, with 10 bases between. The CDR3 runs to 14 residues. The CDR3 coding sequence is TGTGCCAGCAGCCAAGATCGGAGGGCCGATACGCAGTATTTT. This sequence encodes CASSQDRRADTQYF.

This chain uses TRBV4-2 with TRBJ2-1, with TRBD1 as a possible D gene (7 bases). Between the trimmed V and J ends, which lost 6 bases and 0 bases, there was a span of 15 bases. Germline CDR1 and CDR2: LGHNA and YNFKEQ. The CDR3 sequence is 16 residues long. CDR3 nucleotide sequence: TGTGCCAGCAGGCCCGCAGGGGGGAGCTCCTACAATGAGCAGTTCTTC. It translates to CASRPAGGSSYNEQFF.

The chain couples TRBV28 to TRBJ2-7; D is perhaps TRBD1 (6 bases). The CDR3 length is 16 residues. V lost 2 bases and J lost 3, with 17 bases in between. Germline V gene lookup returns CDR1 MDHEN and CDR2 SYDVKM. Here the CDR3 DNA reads TGTGCCAGCAGTTTAGCGGACAGTCCAGGGCTCTACGAGCAGTACTTC. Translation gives CASSLADSPGLYEQYF.

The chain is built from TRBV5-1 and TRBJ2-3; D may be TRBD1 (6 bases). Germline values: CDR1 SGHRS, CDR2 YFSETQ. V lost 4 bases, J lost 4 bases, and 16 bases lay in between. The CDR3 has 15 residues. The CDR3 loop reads CASSVTGHPADTQYF. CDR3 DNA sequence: TGCGCCAGCAGCGTCACGGGACACCCCGCAGATACGCAGTATTTT. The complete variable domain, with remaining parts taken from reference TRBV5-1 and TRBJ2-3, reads KAGVTQTPRYLIKTRGQQVTLSCSPISGHRSVSWYQQTPGQGLQFLFEYFSETQRNKGNFPGRFSGRQFSNSRSEMNVSTLELGDSALYLCASSVTGHPADTQYFGPGTRLTVL.

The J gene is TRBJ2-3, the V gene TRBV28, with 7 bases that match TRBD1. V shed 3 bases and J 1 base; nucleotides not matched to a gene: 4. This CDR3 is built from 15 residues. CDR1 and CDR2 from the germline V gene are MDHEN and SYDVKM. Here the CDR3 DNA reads TGTGCCAGCAGTTTTGGGCAGGGGGGCACAGATACGCAGTATTTT. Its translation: CASSFGQGGTDTQYF.

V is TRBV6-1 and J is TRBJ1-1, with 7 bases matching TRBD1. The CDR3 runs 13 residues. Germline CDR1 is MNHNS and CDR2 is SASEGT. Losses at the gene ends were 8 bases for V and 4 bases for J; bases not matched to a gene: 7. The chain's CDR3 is CASHQGVRTEAFF. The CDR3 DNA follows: TGTGCCAGCCATCAGGGGGTTCGCACTGAAGCTTTCTTT.

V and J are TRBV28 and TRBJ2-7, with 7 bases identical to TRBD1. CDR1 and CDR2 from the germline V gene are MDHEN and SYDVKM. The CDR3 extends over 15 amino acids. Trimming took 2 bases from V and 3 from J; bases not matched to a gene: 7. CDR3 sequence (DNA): TGTGCCAGCAGTTTACCAGGGACAGCAAACTACGAGCAGTACTTC. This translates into CASSLPGTANYEQYF. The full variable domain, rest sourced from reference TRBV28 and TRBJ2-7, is DVKVTQSSRYLVKRTGEKVFLECVQDMDHENMFWYRQDPGLGLRLIYFSYDVKMKEKGDIPEGYSVSREKKERFSLILESASTNQTSMYLCASSLPGTANYEQYFGPGTRLTVT.

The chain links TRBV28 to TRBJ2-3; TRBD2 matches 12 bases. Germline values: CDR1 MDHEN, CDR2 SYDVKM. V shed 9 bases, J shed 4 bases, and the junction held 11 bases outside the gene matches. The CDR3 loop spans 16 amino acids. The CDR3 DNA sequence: TGTGCCAGACCCTTGACTAGCGGGAGAAGTGCAGATACGCAGTATTTT. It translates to CARPLTSGRSADTQYF.

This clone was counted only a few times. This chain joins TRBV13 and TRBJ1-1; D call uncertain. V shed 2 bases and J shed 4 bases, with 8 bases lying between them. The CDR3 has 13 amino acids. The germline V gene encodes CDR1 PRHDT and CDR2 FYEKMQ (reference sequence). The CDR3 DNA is TGTGCCAGCAGCTTATGGGCAGGCACTGAAGCTTTCTTT. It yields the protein CASSLWAGTEAFF.

The CDR3 loop is CASSNPAGNEQFF. CDR3 nucleotides: TGTGCCAGCAGCAACCCAGCAGGGAATGAGCAGTTCTTC. The J gene is TRBJ2-1, the V gene TRBV5-4; maybe TRBD1 (5 bases). Trimming removed 4 bases at V and 7 bases at J, with 12 bases between. Germline assignment: CDR1 SGHNT and CDR2 YYREEE (reference sequence). The CDR3 runs 13 residues.

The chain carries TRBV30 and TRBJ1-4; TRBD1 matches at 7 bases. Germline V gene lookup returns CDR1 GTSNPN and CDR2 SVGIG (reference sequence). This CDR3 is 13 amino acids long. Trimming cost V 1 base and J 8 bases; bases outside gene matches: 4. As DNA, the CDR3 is TGTGCCTGGAGTGCTGGAGGGGGCGAAAAACTGTTTTTT. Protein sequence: CAWSAGGGEKLFF.